This T cell receptor (beta chain) was sequenced for a study of CD8 T cells in Susac syndrome. Study outcomes and limitations: In its TCR sequencing and HLA analysis, the study acknowledged that the number of individuals was relatively small.

With random hexamers, reverse transcription was performed on about 0.45 to 1 ug of RNA. Amplification of TCR beta CDR3 was carried out by immunoSEQ multiplex PCR, which covered 54 Vbeta and 13 Jbeta segments. TCRdb redid the calling of the immunoSEQ multiplex PCR reads with MiXCR, one entry per CDR3 protein. In the table there are nearly 200,000 distinct CDR3 sequences, around 96% of which are singletons. V dropped 0 bases and J dropped 2 bases, with 2 bases sitting between them. The CDR3 runs 14 residues. Germline values: CDR1 SNHLY, CDR2 FYNNEI. Note on this clonotype: Its antigen is still unknown.

CD8+ and CD4+ T cells from blood underwent TCR beta sequencing, which was carried out in a high-throughput format. This chain joins TRBV2 and TRBJ1-6; D remains unclear. The sequence came from a human donor with multiple sclerosis. Sequenced input: CD4+ T cells from PBMCs. The CDR3, as DNA: TGTGCCAGCAGTGAAGCGACCTATAATTCACCCCTCCACTTT. It encodes CASSEATYNSPLHF.